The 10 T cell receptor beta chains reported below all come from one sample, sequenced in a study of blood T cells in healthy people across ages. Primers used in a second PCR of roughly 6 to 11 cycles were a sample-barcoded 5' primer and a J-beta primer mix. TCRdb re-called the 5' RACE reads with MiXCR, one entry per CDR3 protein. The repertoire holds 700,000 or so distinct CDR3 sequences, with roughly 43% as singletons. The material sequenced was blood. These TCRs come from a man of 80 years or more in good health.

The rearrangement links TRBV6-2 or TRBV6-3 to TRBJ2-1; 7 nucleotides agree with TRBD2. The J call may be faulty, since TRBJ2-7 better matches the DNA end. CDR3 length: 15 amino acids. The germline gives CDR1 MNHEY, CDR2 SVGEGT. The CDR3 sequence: CASSPERGAYNEQYF. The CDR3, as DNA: TGTGCCAGCAGTCCCGAGCGGGGAGCCTACAATGAGCAGTACTTC.

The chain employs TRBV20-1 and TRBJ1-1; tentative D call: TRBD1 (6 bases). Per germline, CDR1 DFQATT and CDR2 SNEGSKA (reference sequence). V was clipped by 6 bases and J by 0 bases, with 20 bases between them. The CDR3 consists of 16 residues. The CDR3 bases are TGCAGTGCCTCTGTTGGGGGCGCGAAAGTGAACACTGAAGCTTTCTTT. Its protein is CSASVGGAKVNTEAFF.

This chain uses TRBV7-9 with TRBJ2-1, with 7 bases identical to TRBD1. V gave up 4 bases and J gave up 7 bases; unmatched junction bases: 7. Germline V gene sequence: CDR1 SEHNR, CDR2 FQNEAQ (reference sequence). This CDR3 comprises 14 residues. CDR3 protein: CASSSTDRANEQFF. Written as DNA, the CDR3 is TGTGCCAGCAGCTCTACCGACAGGGCGAATGAGCAGTTCTTC. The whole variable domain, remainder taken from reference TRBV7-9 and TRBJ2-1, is DTGVSQNPRHKITKRGQNVTFRCDPISEHNRLYWYRQTLGQGPEFLTYFQNEAQLEKSRLLSDRFSAERPKGSFSTLEIQRTEQGDSAMYLCASSSTDRANEQFFGPGTRLTVL.

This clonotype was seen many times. The CDR3 DNA is TGTGCCAGCAGCTTAGGACTAGCGGAAGGCTACGAGCAGTACTTC. Residues: CASSLGLAEGYEQYF. The chain carries TRBV7-2 and TRBJ2-7, with 9 bases lining up with TRBD2. J was trimmed by 3 bases and V by 1 base; bases with no gene match: 4. CDR3 length: 15 amino acids. In germline, CDR1 is SGHTA, CDR2 FQGNSA.

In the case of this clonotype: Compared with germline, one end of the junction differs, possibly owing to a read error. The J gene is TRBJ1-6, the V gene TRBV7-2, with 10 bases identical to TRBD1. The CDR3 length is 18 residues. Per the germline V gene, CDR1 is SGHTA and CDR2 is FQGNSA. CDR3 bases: TGTGCCAGCAGCTCATTTCACCGGGACAGGGGTTTCGGTTCACCCCTTCACTTT. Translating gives CASSSFHRDRGFGSPLHF.

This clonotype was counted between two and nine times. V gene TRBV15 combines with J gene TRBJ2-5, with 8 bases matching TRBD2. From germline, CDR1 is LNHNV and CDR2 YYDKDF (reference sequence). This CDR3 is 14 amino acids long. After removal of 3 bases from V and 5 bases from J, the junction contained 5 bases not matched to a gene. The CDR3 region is CATSSGAGGETQYF. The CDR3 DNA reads TGTGCCACCAGCAGCGGGGCGGGGGGTGAGACCCAGTACTTC. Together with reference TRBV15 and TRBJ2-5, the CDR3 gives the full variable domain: DAMVIQNPRYQVTQFGKPVTLSCSQTLNHNVMYWYQQKSSQAPKLLFHYYDKDFNNEADTPDNFQSRRPNTSFCFLDIRSPGLGDTAMYLCATSSGAGGETQYFGPGTRLLVL.

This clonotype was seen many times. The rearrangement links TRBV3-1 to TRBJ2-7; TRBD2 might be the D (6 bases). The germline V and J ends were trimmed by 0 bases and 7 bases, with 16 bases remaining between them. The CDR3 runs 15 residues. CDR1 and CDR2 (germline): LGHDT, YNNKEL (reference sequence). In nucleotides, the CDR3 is TGTGCCAGCAGCCAAGAGACTAGGTGGTCTTGGGAGCAGTACTTC. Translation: CASSQETRWSWEQYF.

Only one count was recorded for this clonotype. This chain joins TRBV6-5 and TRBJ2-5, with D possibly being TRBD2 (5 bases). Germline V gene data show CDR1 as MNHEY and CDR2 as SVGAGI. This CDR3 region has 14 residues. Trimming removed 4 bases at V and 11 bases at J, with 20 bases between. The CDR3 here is CASSLAISYNEQYF. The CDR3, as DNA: TGTGCCAGCAGTTTAGCGATTTCCTACAATGAGCAGTACTTC.

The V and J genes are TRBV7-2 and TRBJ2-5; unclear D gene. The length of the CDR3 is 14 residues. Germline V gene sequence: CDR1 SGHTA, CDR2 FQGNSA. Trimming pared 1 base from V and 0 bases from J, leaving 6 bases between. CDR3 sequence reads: CASSLDWHQETQYF. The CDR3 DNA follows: TGTGCCAGCAGCTTAGATTGGCACCAAGAGACCCAGTACTTC.

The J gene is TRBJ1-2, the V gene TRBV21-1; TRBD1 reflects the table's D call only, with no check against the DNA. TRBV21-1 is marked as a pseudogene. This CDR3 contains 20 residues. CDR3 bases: TGTGCCAGCAGCAAAAGGGCAAGTTGGACAGGGGTACTGATACGAGCAGGCTACACCTTC. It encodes CASSKRASWTGVLIRAGYTF.